Following are 29 T cell receptor beta chains from one sample sequenced in a study of blood T cell repertoires in COVID-19. Assay: immunoSEQ multiplex PCR; the TCRdb copy retains only in-frame clones and omits some. The repertoire holds over 100,000 clones, with 80% to 90% as singletons. The source material was peripheral blood. The origin of the receptors is a human donor in a cohort sampled during active COVID-19.

J is TRBJ1-1 and V is TRBV7-9, with D possibly TRBD1 on 5 matching bases. With 2 bases removed from V and 10 bases from J, the gap between germline ends came to 14 bases. The CDR3 covers 13 residues. CDR1 is SEHNR and CDR2 is FQNEAQ in the germline V gene (reference sequence). CDR3 residues: CASSLSRDGRAFF. CDR3 nucleotides: TGTGCCAGCAGCTTAAGCAGGGATGGGCGAGCTTTCTTT.

The chain has TRBV14 and TRBJ1-5; 8 bases align to TRBD1. V shed 6 bases and J 4 bases; nucleotides not matched to a gene: 2. Germline CDR1 reads SGHDN; CDR2 reads FVKESK. The CDR3 contains 13 residues. The CDR3 here is CASSQGANQPQHF. The CDR3, as DNA: TGTGCCAGCAGTCAGGGGGCTAATCAGCCCCAGCATTTT.

V gene TRBV9 combines with J gene TRBJ1-2; D possibly corresponds to TRBD1 (5 bases). Germline assignment: CDR1 SGDLS and CDR2 YYNGEE. The CDR3 spans 11 residues. With 0 bases removed from V and 13 bases from J, the gap between germline ends came to 10 bases. The DNA of the CDR3 is TGTGCCAGCAGCGTAGAGGCAGGGATCACCTTC. Its protein is CASSVEAGITF.

The chain joins TRBV3-1 (or the pseudogene TRBV3-2) to TRBJ2-5, with 11 bases fitting TRBD2. Germline V gives CDR1 LGHDT, CDR2 YNNKEL (reference sequence). The CDR3 spans 16 residues. Trimming at V came to 5 bases and at J to 9 bases, leaving 14 bases not matched to a gene. CDR3 protein: CASSSLAGGLRRAQYF. The CDR3 nucleotides are TGTGCCAGCAGCTCTCTAGCGGGGGGCCTCAGGAGGGCCCAGTACTTC.

The chain carries TRBV7-3 and TRBJ2-3; 11 bases map to TRBD2. CDR3 length: 16 amino acids. The V segment lost 5 bases and the J segment 2 bases; nucleotides outside the gene matches: 6. Germline CDR1 is SGHTA and CDR2 is FQGTGA. The CDR3 nucleotides are TGTGCCAGCAGCCCGACTAGCGGGAAGGCCACAGATACGCAGTATTTT. This gives the protein CASSPTSGKATDTQYF.

The J gene is TRBJ2-2, the V gene TRBV19; 9 bases align to TRBD2. V lost 7 bases, J lost 3 bases, and 9 bases stayed unmatched. The length of the CDR3 is 16 residues. Germline lookup yields CDR1 LNHDA and CDR2 SQIVND (reference sequence). CDR3 sequence reads: CASKGRLAGHTGELFF. The CDR3 DNA follows: TGTGCCAGTAAGGGGAGGCTAGCGGGACACACCGGGGAGCTGTTTTTT. Together with reference TRBV19 and TRBJ2-2, the CDR3 gives the full variable domain: DGGITQSPKYLFRKEGQNVTLSCEQNLNHDAMYWYRQDPGQGLRLIYYSQIVNDFQKGDIAEGYSVSREKKESFPLTVTSAQKNPTAFYLCASKGRLAGHTGELFFGEGSRLTVL.

The chain is built from TRBV19 and TRBJ2-2, with D possibly TRBD1 on 6 matching bases. Trimming took 5 bases from V and 1 from J, leaving 14 bases between them. Germline values: CDR1 LNHDA, CDR2 SQIVND (reference sequence). This CDR3 comprises 16 residues. The CDR3 reads CASSQPGQKNTGELFF. In DNA form, the CDR3 reads TGTGCCAGTAGTCAACCGGGACAAAAGAACACCGGGGAGCTGTTTTTT.

V usage is TRBV7-2 and J usage is TRBJ2-7; TRBD2 aligns across 7 bases. The CDR3 loop spans 16 amino acids. The V gene end was trimmed by 1 base and the J gene end by 3 bases; junction bases not matched to a gene: 9. CDR1 SGHTA and CDR2 FQGNSA come from the germline V gene. The CDR3 sequence is CASSLDSGQGRYEQYF. The DNA for the CDR3 is TGTGCCAGCAGCTTAGATAGCGGGCAGGGACGCTACGAGCAGTACTTC. Filled out from reference TRBV7-2 and TRBJ2-7, the complete variable domain reads GAGVSQSPSNKVTEKGKDVELRCDPISGHTALYWYRQSLGQGLEFLIYFQGNSAPDKSGLPSDRFSAERTGGSVSTLTIQRTQQEDSAVYLCASSLDSGQGRYEQYFGPGTRLTVT.

The rearrangement uses TRBV2 and TRBJ1-6; 10 bases map to TRBD1. V was pared by 11 bases and J by 6 bases, with 10 bases of the junction left unmatched. This CDR3 is 15 amino acids long. Germline V gene data show CDR1 as SNHLY and CDR2 as FYNNEI. The CDR3 DNA follows: TGTGCCGGGTCCCCCGGGACAGGGGTTAATTCACCCCTCCACTTT. It is translated as CAGSPGTGVNSPLHF.

This chain connects TRBV10-1 to TRBJ2-5, with 8 bases that match TRBD1. V lost 7 bases and J lost 4; bases outside the gene matches: 14. Looked up from germline, CDR1 is WNHNN and CDR2 is SYGVQD (reference sequence). This CDR3 has 16 amino acids. In DNA, the CDR3 is TGCGCCAGCATAGAACCGACAGGGGATCGGCGAGAGACCCAGTACTTC. Its translation is CASIEPTGDRRETQYF.

The rearrangement links TRBV24-1 to TRBJ2-3; TRBD2 might be the D (6 bases). Germline CDR1 and CDR2: KGHDR and SFDVKD. The CDR3 is 15 amino acids. The ends were cut back, 3 bases at V and 3 bases at J, with 12 bases in the middle. DNA of the CDR3: TGTGCCACCAGTGATCCCCAGGGACTTACAGATACGCAGTATTTT. It yields the protein CATSDPQGLTDTQYF.

The V and J genes are TRBV5-5 and TRBJ1-2; D is uncertain. The V end was cut by 4 bases, the J end by 8 bases, with 9 bases between. Germline CDR1 reads SGHKS; CDR2 reads YYEKEE (reference sequence). The CDR3 spans 11 residues. As DNA, the CDR3 is TGTGCCAGCAGCCCGGGAAGAGGCTACACCTTC. It yields the protein CASSPGRGYTF.

This clone is a singleton in its sample. The rearrangement joins TRBV19 to TRBJ1-3; the D gene is possibly TRBD1 (6 bases). Germline V CDR1 and CDR2: LNHDA, SQIVND (reference sequence). V shed 3 bases and J shed 0 bases, with 12 bases lying between them. This CDR3 is 16 amino acids long. The CDR3 DNA reads TGTGCCAGTAGTATCCAGGGGATCAACTCTGGAAACACCATATATTTT. This gives the protein CASSIQGINSGNTIYF.

The chain is built from TRBV11-1 and TRBJ2-7; 8 nucleotides line up with TRBD1. Germline-derived CDR1 and CDR2 are SGHAT and FQDESV (reference sequence). V was pared by 5 bases and J by 6 bases, with 6 bases of the junction left unmatched. This CDR3 region has 13 residues. CDR3 bases: TGTGCCAGCAGCGCGGACAGGGTGGCCGAGCAGTACTTC. Its protein is CASSADRVAEQYF.

This chain uses TRBV28 with TRBJ2-1; possibly TRBD2 for D (6 bases). Germline V gene lookup returns CDR1 MDHEN and CDR2 SYDVKM. Trimming shortened V by 5 bases and J by 0 bases, and 26 bases separated the two germline ends. This CDR3 comprises 20 residues. This chain's CDR3 is CASSPIGGRAPRSSYNEQFF. The CDR3 coding sequence is TGTGCCAGCAGTCCTATCGGGGGACGAGCCCCCCGGAGCTCCTACAATGAGCAGTTCTTC.

V usage is TRBV5-5 and J usage is TRBJ2-5, with no clear D. CDR1 is SGHKS and CDR2 is YYEKEE in the germline V gene (reference sequence). This CDR3 has 14 amino acids. V gave up 0 bases and J gave up 2 bases, with 8 bases separating them. Here the CDR3 reads CASSLANLQETQYF. The DNA of the CDR3 is TGTGCCAGCAGCTTGGCCAACCTACAAGAGACCCAGTACTTC.

The V and J genes are TRBV3-1 (or the pseudogene TRBV3-2) and TRBJ2-1; weak D call: TRBD2 (5 bases). This CDR3 has 16 amino acids. Germline V gene data show CDR1 as LGHDT and CDR2 as YNNKEL (reference sequence). V lost 7 bases and J 5 bases, leaving 21 bases between the germline ends. CDR3 residues: CASKIDDGNPNNEQFF. CDR3 bases: TGTGCCAGCAAGATCGACGACGGGAACCCAAACAATGAGCAGTTCTTC.

The rearrangement uses TRBV10-3 and TRBJ2-5, with D unclear. The V gene lost 5 bases and the J gene lost 1 base, with 20 bases spanning the gap. The V gene's germline CDR1 is ENHRY and CDR2 SYGVKD. This CDR3 has 17 amino acids. The CDR3 region is CAISSPFSTEPQETQYF. As DNA, the CDR3 is TGTGCCATCAGTTCCCCCTTTTCTACCGAACCCCAAGAGACCCAGTACTTC.

The chain carries TRBV6-6 and TRBJ1-1, with 10 positions matching TRBD1. CDR1 and CDR2 from the germline V gene are MNHNY and SVGAGI (reference sequence). Trimming cost V 5 bases and J 6 bases; bases outside gene matches: 12. The CDR3 has 16 residues. CDR3 sequence: CASSTIPGQGKSEAFF. CDR3 DNA sequence: TGTGCCAGCAGTACCATCCCGGGACAGGGGAAGTCTGAAGCTTTCTTT.

This clone appeared once. The CDR3 DNA is TGTGCCAGCAGCTTAAGGGCTACATCTAAGCAGTTCTTC. It specifies CASSLRATSKQFF. The rearrangement joins TRBV7-3 to TRBJ2-1, with D unclear. The CDR3 runs 13 residues. CDR1 SGHTA and CDR2 FQGTGA come from the germline V gene. V lost 1 base to trimming and J lost 11 bases, with 12 bases between them.

This sequence joins TRBV10-3 and TRBJ1-5, with TRBD1 matching 8 bases. The V gene end was trimmed by 5 bases and the J gene end by 4 bases; junction bases not matched to a gene: 4. The CDR3 is 14 amino acids. Germline CDR1 ENHRY, CDR2 SYGVKD. This CDR3 is CAISSGTGNQPQHF. In DNA, the CDR3 is TGTGCCATCAGTAGCGGGACAGGAAATCAGCCCCAGCATTTT.

About this clone: The same CDR3 is also encoded by other DNA sequences in this sample. The chain uses TRBV7-2 and TRBJ1-5, with a possible D match to TRBD1 (5 bases). The CDR3 extends over 15 amino acids. Germline CDR1 reads SGHTA; CDR2 reads FQGNSA. V gave up 1 base and J gave up 4 bases, with 11 bases separating them. The CDR3, as DNA: TGTGCCAGCAGCTTAGTTGGAACAGGTAATCAGCCCCAGCATTTT. It yields the protein CASSLVGTGNQPQHF.

This rearrangement joins TRBV3-1 (or the pseudogene TRBV3-2) to TRBJ1-5; the D gene is possibly TRBD1 (5 bases). Looked up from germline, CDR1 is LGHDT and CDR2 is YNNKEL (reference sequence). The CDR3 is 16 amino acids. V lost 1 base, J lost 4 bases, and 14 bases lay in between. The CDR3 is CASSQASAGWNQPQHF. The CDR3 DNA reads as TGTGCCAGCAGCCAAGCGTCAGCAGGGTGGAATCAGCCCCAGCATTTT.

The rearrangement joins TRBV7-8 to TRBJ2-5; tentatively, D is TRBD2 (7 bases). CDR1 SGHVS and CDR2 FQNEAQ come from the germline V gene. Trimming left V 1 base short and J 3 bases short, with 15 bases between. CDR3 length: 16 residues. DNA for the CDR3: TGTGCCAGCAGCTTAGACGTGGGGGGGCAAAAAGAGACCCAGTACTTC. Its translation: CASSLDVGGQKETQYF.

This rearrangement joins TRBV5-1 to TRBJ2-5; 9 positions agree with TRBD2. Per the germline V gene, CDR1 is SGHRS and CDR2 is YFSETQ. The CDR3 has 17 residues. The ends lost 5 bases at V and 1 base at J; junction bases unmatched: 12. This CDR3 reads CASRESAVAGAQETQYF. In DNA, the CDR3 is TGCGCCAGCAGGGAATCCGCGGTAGCGGGGGCCCAAGAGACCCAGTACTTC.

This clone appeared a few times. The chain joins TRBV5-1 to TRBJ2-7; 7 positions agree with TRBD2. The CDR3 consists of 14 residues. CDR1 is SGHRS and CDR2 is YFSETQ in the germline V gene. Losses at the gene ends were 4 bases for V and 3 bases for J; bases not matched to a gene: 7. CDR3 protein: CASSPEPGGYEQYF. CDR3 coding DNA: TGCGCCAGCAGCCCCGAACCGGGGGGCTACGAGCAGTACTTC.

The CDR3 is CASSRGLAENNEQFF. The CDR3 nucleotides are TGTGCCAGCAGCCGAGGACTAGCGGAGAACAATGAGCAGTTCTTC. V gene TRBV4-2 combines with J gene TRBJ2-1, with TRBD2 matching over 10 bases. V was clipped by 4 bases and J by 5 bases; unmatched bases: 5. This CDR3 has 15 residues. Germline assignment: CDR1 LGHNA and CDR2 YNFKEQ.

The rearrangement joins TRBV5-5 to TRBJ1-5; D may be TRBD1 (6 bases). There are 16 residues in the CDR3. Germline V gives CDR1 SGHKS, CDR2 YYEKEE (reference sequence). V lost 0 bases and J lost 6, with 16 bases in between. In DNA, the CDR3 is TGTGCCAGCAGCTTGGGACACACAGGGTTGGGTCAGCCCCAGCATTTT. Its translation: CASSLGHTGLGQPQHF.

This sequence joins TRBV14 and TRBJ1-2, with 11 bases lining up with TRBD1. V shed 3 bases, J shed 4 bases, and the junction held 4 bases outside the gene matches. The germline V gene has CDR1 SGHDN and CDR2 FVKESK. The length of the CDR3 is 15 residues. In DNA, the CDR3 is TGTGCCAGCAGCCAGAGGACAGGGGGCCTCTATGGCTACACCTTC. It yields the protein CASSQRTGGLYGYTF.